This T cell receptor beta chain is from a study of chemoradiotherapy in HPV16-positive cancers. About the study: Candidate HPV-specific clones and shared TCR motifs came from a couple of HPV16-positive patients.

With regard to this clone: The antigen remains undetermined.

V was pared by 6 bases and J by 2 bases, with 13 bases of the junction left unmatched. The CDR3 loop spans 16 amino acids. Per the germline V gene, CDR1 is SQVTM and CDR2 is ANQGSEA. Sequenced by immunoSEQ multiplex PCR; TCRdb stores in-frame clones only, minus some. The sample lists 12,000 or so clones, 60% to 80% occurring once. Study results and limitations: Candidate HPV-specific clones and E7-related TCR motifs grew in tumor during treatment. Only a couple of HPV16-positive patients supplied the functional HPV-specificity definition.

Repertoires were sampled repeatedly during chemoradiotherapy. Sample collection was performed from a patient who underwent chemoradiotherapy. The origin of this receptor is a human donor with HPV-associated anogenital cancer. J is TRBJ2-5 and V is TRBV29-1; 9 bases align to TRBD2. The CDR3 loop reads CSVELFRLAGQETQYF. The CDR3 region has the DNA TGCAGCGTCGAGTTGTTTCGGCTAGCGGGACAAGAGACCCAGTACTTC.